A selection of T cell receptor beta chains follows, all from one sample in a study of cytomegalovirus exposure and HLA in healthy donors. Clones were read by immunoSEQ multiplex PCR, and TCRdb kept only the in-frame ones, dropping some. The data contain about 150,000 clones, around four fifths of them seen just once; the ten biggest clones take up about 1.4%. The sequenced sample was PBMCs. All receptors come from a woman in her 30s in good health and CMV-seronegative. Each CDR3 is given with its conserved first and last residue. The order of the fields is CDR3 length, J gene, D gene, V gene, clone size, CDR3 protein, CDR3 DNA. A D gene is named only where the DNA matches it firmly. The size field is filled for only some rows; it gives once, few, many or a size class.

cdr3_length: 14
j_call: TRBJ1-2
d_call: TRBD1
v_call: TRBV10-3
clone_size: -
cdr3_aa: CAISRDRGNYGYTF
cdr3_nt: TGTGCCATCTCCCGGGACAGGGGCAACTATGGCTACACCTTC

cdr3_length: 15
j_call: TRBJ1-4
d_call: -
v_call: TRBV7-2
clone_size: -
cdr3_aa: CASSPRAGRSEKLFF
cdr3_nt: TGTGCCAGCAGCCCCCGGGCAGGGAGGAGTGAAAAACTGTTTTTT

cdr3_length: 15
j_call: TRBJ2-1
d_call: TRBD2
v_call: TRBV4-2
clone_size: -
cdr3_aa: CASSEGLAEYNEQFF
cdr3_nt: TGTGCCAGCAGCGAGGGACTAGCGGAGTACAATGAGCAGTTCTTC

cdr3_length: 16
j_call: TRBJ2-2
d_call: -
v_call: TRBV11-2
clone_size: -
cdr3_aa: CASSLDWTVLTGELFF
cdr3_nt: TGTGCCAGCAGCTTAGATTGGACTGTTCTCACCGGGGAGCTGTTTTTT

cdr3_length: 13
j_call: TRBJ1-5
d_call: -
v_call: TRBV2
clone_size: -
cdr3_aa: CASSGGVDQPQHF
cdr3_nt: TGTGCCAGCAGTGGCGGGGTCGATCAGCCCCAGCATTTT

cdr3_length: 14
j_call: TRBJ1-4
d_call: -
v_call: TRBV9
clone_size: -
cdr3_aa: CASSPTGGNEKLFF
cdr3_nt: TGTGCCAGCAGCCCTACGGGAGGTAATGAAAAACTGTTTTTT

cdr3_length: 13
j_call: TRBJ1-1
d_call: TRBD1
v_call: TRBV28
clone_size: few
cdr3_aa: CASRRQGRTEAFF
cdr3_nt: TGTGCCAGCAGACGACAGGGTAGAACTGAAGCTTTCTTT

cdr3_length: 16
j_call: TRBJ2-5
d_call: TRBD2
v_call: TRBV5-1
clone_size: -
cdr3_aa: CASSLVGSPGGETQYF
cdr3_nt: TGCGCCAGCAGCTTGGTTGGGTCCCCGGGAGGAGAGACCCAGTACTTC

cdr3_length: 13
j_call: TRBJ1-1
d_call: -
v_call: TRBV5-4
clone_size: -
cdr3_aa: CASRRTVNTEAFF
cdr3_nt: TGTGCCAGCAGGAGGACAGTGAACACTGAAGCTTTCTTT

cdr3_length: 15
j_call: TRBJ1-5
d_call: -
v_call: TRBV7-6
clone_size: -
cdr3_aa: CASSEAGVSNQPQHF
cdr3_nt: TGTGCCAGCAGCGAAGCGGGGGTTAGCAATCAGCCCCAGCATTTT